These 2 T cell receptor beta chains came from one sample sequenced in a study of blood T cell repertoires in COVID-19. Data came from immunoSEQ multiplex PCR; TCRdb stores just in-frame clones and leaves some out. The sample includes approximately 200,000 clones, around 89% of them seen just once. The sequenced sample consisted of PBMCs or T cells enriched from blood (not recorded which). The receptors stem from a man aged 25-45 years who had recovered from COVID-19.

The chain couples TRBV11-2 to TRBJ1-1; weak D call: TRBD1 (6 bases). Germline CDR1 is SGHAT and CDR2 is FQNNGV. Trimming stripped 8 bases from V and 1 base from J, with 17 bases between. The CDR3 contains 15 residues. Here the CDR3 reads CASANRLGQNTEAFF. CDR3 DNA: TGTGCCAGCGCCAACCGGCTGGGACAGAACACTGAAGCTTTCTTT.

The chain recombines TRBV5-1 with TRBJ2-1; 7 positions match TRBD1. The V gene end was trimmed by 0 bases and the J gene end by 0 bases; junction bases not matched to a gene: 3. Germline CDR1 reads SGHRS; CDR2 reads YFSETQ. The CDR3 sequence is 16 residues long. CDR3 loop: CASSLGDRISYNEQFF. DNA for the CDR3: TGCGCCAGCAGCTTGGGGGACAGAATCTCCTACAATGAGCAGTTCTTC.